This TCR beta chain was identified in a study of shared clonotypes between healthy human individuals. Sequencing used immunoSEQ multiplex PCR; TCRdb keeps in-frame clones, though not all of them. In the table there are just over 2,000,000 clones, 85% to 95% of which are singletons. With regard to this clone: The sample holds other DNA sequences that translate to the same CDR3.

The CDR3 runs 13 residues. V lost 2 bases and J 2 bases, leaving 6 bases between the germline ends. Germline V gene lookup returns CDR1 KGHSH and CDR2 LQKENI. The chain is built from TRBV18 and TRBJ1-2; D is perhaps TRBD1 (5 bases). The receptor's source is a man between 18 and 35 years old in good health. Sequenced: naive CD4+ T cells sorted from blood. Subset specified: CD45RA+ positively selected. CDR3 sequence: CASSPDRNYGYTF. CDR3 coding DNA: TGTGCCAGCTCACCAGACAGAAACTATGGCTACACCTTC. Full variable domain (remainder filled in from reference TRBV18 and TRBJ1-2): NAGVMQNPRHLVRRRGQEARLRCSPMKGHSHVYWYRQLPEEGLKFMVYLQKENIIDESGMPKERFSAEFPKEGPSILRIQQVVRGDSAAYFCASSPDRNYGYTFGSGTRLTVV.